This section outlines one TCR beta chain sequence together with its context. Antigen specificity is unknown. All of the isolated RNA was reverse transcribed, so expressed TCRB transcripts were sequenced. Generated by immunoSEQ multiplex PCR, the TCRdb table keeps only in-frame clones and is missing some. This table has about 740,000 clones, about an eighth appearing once. This sample was included in a study of beta chain features in type 1 diabetes. Germline loops: CDR1 LNHNV, CDR2 YYDKDF (reference sequence). The germline V and J ends were trimmed by 0 bases and 1 base, with 9 bases remaining between them. This CDR3 spans 15 amino acids. Study outcomes and limitations: The question left open here concerned HLA type influencing TCRB rearrangement. Within each of all four CD4+ subsets, Type 1 diabetes patients had TCRB CDR3s that were moderately but significantly shorter.

The chain carries TRBV15 and TRBJ1-1, with D perhaps TRBD1 (6 bases). This clonotype originated in a man younger than 35 with type 1 diabetes. Sequenced: naive CD4+ T cells from blood. The CDR3 DNA is TGTGCCACCAGCAGAGATACAGGGAGGAACACTGAAGCTTTCTTT. Residues: CATSRDTGRNTEAFF. The variable domain in full, completed from reference TRBV15 and TRBJ1-1, reads DAMVIQNPRYQVTQFGKPVTLSCSQTLNHNVMYWYQQKSSQAPKLLFHYYDKDFNNEADTPDNFQSRRPNTSFCFLDIRSPGLGDTAMYLCATSRDTGRNTEAFFGQGTRLTVV.